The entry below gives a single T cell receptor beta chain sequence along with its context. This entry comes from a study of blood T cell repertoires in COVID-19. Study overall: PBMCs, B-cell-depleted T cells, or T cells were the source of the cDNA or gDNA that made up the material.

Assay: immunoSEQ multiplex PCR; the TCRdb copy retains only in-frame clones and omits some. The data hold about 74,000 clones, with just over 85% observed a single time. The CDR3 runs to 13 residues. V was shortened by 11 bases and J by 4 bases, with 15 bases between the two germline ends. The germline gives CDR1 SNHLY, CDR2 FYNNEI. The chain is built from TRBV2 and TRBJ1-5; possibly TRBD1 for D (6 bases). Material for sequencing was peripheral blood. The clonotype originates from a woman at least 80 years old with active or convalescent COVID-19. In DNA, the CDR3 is TGTGCCGCCTCACGGGGGGCAAATCAGCCCCAGCATTTT. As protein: CAASRGANQPQHF.